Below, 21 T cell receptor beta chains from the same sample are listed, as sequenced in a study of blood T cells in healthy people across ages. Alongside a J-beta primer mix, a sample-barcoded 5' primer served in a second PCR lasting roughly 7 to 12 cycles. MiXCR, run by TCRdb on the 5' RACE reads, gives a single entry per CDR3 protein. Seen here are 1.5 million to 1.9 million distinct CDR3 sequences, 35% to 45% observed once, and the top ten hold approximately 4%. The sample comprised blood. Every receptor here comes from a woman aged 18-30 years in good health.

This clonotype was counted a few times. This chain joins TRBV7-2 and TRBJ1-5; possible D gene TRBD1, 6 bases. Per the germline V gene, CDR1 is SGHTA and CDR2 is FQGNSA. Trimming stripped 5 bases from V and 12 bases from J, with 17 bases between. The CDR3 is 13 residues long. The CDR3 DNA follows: TGTGCCAGCAGCCTGGGACACCAAATGGTCCAGCATTTT. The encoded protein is CASSLGHQMVQHF. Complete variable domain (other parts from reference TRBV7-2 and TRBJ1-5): GAGVSQSPSNKVTEKGKDVELRCDPISGHTALYWYRQSLGQGLEFLIYFQGNSAPDKSGLPSDRFSAERTGGSVSTLTIQRTQQEDSAVYLCASSLGHQMVQHFGDGTRLSIL.

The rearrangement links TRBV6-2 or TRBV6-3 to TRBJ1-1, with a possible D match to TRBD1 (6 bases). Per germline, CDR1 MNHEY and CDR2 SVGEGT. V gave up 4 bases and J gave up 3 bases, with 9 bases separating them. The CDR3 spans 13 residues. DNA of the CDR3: TGTGCCAGCAGTTCGGGGGGGCACACTGAAGCTTTCTTT. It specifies CASSSGGHTEAFF.

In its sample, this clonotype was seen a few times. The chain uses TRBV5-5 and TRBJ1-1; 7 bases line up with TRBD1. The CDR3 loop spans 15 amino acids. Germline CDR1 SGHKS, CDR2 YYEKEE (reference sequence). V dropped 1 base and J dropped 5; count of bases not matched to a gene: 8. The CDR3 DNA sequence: TGTGCCAGCAGCTTGTTTGGCAGGGGGGATACTGAAGCTTTCTTT. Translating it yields CASSLFGRGDTEAFF. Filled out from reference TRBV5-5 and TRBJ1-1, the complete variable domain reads DAGVTQSPTHLIKTRGQQVTLRCSPISGHKSVSWYQQVLGQGPQFIFQYYEKEERGRGNFPDRFSARQFPNYSSELNVNALLLGDSALYLCASSLFGRGDTEAFFGQGTRLTVV.

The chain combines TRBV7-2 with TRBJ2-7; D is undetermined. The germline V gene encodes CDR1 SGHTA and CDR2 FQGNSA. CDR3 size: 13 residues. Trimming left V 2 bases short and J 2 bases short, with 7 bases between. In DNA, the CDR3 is TGTGCCAGCAGCTTAATCCTTACCTACGAGCAGTACTTC. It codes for CASSLILTYEQYF.

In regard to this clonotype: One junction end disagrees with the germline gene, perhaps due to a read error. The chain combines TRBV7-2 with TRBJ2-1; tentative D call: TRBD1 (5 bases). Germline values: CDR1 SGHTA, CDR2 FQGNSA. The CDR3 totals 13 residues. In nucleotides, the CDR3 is TGTGTCAGCAGCTTAGGACATAACAATGAGCGGTTCTTC. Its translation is CVSSLGHNNERFF.

CDR3: CSARNRRSSYNSPLHF. CDR3 coding DNA: TGCAGTGCTAGGAACAGGAGAAGCTCCTATAATTCACCCCTCCACTTT. The chain employs TRBV20-1 and TRBJ1-6, with a tentative D call TRBD1 (5 bases). Trimming took off 3 bases at V and 0 bases at J, with 12 bases between the two ends. The CDR3 is 16 amino acids. The V gene's germline CDR1 is DFQATT and CDR2 SNEGSKA (reference sequence).

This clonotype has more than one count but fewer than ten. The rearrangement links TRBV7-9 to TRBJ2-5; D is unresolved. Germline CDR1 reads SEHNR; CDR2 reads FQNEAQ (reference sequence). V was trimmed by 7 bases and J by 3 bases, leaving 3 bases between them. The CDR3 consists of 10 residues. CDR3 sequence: CASTKETQYF. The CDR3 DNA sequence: TGTGCCAGCACAAAAGAGACCCAGTACTTC.

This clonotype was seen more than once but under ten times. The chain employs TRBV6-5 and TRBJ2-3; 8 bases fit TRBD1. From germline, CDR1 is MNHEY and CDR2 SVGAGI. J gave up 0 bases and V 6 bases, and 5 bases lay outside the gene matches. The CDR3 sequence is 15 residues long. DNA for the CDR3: TGTGCCAGCAGCCGACAGGGGATTAGCACAGATACGCAGTATTTT. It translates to CASSRQGISTDTQYF.

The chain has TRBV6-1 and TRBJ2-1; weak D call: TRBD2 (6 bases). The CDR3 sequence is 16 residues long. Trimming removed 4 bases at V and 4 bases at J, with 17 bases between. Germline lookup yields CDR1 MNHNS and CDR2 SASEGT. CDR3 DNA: TGTGCCAGCAGTGTACGTGGGACGGGAGCTTACAATGAGCAGTTCTTC. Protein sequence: CASSVRGTGAYNEQFF.

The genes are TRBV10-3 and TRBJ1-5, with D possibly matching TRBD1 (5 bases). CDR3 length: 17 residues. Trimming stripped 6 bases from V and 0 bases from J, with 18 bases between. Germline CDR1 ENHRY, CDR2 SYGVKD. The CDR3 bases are TGTGCCATCAGGGGGGGTGAAGGGCCTTATAGCAATCAGCCCCAGCATTTT. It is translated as CAIRGGEGPYSNQPQHF.

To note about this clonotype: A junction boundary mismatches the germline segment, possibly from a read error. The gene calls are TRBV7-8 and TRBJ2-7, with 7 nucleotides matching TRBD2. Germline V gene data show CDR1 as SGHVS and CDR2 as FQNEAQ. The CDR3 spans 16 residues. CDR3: CASSLVGGRGSYVQYF. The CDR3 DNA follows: TGTGCCAGCAGCTTAGTTGGAGGGAGGGGTTCCTACGTGCAGTACTTC.

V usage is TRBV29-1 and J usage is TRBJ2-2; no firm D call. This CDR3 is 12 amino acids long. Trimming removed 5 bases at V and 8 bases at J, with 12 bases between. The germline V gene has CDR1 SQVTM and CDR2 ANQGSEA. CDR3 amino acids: CSVKKASGELFF. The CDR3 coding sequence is TGCAGCGTTAAGAAAGCCTCAGGGGAGCTGTTTTTT.

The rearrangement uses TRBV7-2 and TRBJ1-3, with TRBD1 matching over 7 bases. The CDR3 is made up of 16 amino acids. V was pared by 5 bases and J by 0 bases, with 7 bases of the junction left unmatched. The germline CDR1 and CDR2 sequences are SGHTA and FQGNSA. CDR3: CASSQGVRTSGNTIYF. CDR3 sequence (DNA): TGTGCCAGCAGCCAGGGGGTGCGGACCTCTGGAAACACCATATATTTT.

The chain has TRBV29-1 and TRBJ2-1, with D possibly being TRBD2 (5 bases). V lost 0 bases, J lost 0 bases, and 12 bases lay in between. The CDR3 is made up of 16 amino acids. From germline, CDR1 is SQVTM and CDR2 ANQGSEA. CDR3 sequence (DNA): TGCAGCGTTGAAGACTTAACGGGAAGCTCCTACAATGAGCAGTTCTTC. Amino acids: CSVEDLTGSSYNEQFF.

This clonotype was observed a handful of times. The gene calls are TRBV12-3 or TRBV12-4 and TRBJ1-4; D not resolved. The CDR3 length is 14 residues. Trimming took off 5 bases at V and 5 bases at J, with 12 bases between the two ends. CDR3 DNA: TGTGCCAGCAGTACCCCGACAAGAAATGAAAAACTGTTTTTT. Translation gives CASSTPTRNEKLFF.

The CDR3 coding sequence is TGTGCCAGCAGCCAAACCCTTTACGATAACACTGAAGCTTTCTTT. It codes for CASSQTLYDNTEAFF. The J gene is TRBJ1-1, the V gene TRBV11-2; D call uncertain. The CDR3 is 15 residues long. V was trimmed by 5 bases and J by 2 bases, leaving 15 bases between them. Germline CDR1 and CDR2: SGHAT and FQNNGV.

The CDR3: CAILPGQTSTDTQYF. The CDR3, as DNA: TGTGCCATCCTCCCGGGCCAGACTAGCACAGATACGCAGTATTTT. The chain recombines TRBV10-3 with TRBJ2-3, with D unresolved. Germline V CDR1 and CDR2: ENHRY, SYGVKD. Trimming stripped 8 bases from V and 0 bases from J, with 15 bases between. This CDR3 is 15 amino acids long.

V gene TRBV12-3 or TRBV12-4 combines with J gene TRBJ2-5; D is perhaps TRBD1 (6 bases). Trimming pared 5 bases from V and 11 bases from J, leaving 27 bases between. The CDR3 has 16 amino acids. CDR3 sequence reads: CASSKLGQDAAHEQYF. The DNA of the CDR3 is TGTGCCAGCAGTAAATTGGGACAAGATGCCGCCCATGAGCAGTACTTC.

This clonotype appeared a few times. CDR3 residues: CAIKLGDYYNSPLHF. CDR3 DNA: TGTGCCATCAAGCTAGGGGACTACTATAATTCACCCCTCCACTTT. The chain combines TRBV10-3 with TRBJ1-6, with D perhaps matching TRBD1 (5 bases). This CDR3 is 15 amino acids long. Deletions cut 7 bases from V and 3 bases from J, with 13 bases between. CDR1 is ENHRY, CDR2 SYGVKD, per germline.

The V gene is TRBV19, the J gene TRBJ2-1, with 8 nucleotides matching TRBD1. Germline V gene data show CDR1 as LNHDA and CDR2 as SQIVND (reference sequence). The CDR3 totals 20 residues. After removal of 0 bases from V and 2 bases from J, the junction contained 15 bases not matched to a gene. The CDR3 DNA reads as TGTGCCAGTAGTATAGATCGAGGGGGGCTCAGGGGGCAACCCTACAATGAGCAGTTCTTC. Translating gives CASSIDRGGLRGQPYNEQFF.

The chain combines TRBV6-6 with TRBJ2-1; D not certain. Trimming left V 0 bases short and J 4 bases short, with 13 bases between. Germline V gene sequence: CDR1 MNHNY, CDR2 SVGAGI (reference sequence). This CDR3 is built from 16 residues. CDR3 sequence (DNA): TGTGCCAGCAGTTACTCTCGAGAAGCCGGGTACAATGAGCAGTTCTTC. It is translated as CASSYSREAGYNEQFF.